A selection of T cell receptor beta chains follows, all from one sample in a study of regulatory T cells in long-lasting Graves disease. TCRdb recomputed calls from the multiplex PCR reads with MiXCR, one row per CDR3 protein. Among fewer than 550,000 distinct CDR3 sequences listed, more than 15% were seen once. The sample also formed part of further work on T cells in Graves' hyperthyroidism and ophthalmopathy.

Sequenced here: peripheral blood mononuclear cells (PBMCs), sampled at new diagnosis, from a patient treated with antithyroid drugs. The receptors derive from a woman aged 40 to 65 with Graves disease. CDR3s leave out the opening cysteine and the closing phenylalanine or tryptophan.

j_call cdr3_length v_call cdr3_aa
TRBJ1-5 12 TRBV28 ASIPVGGGQPQH
TRBJ1-2 11 TRBV15 ATSRDFDYGYT
TRBJ1-6 9 TRBV12-3/TRBV12-4 ASSLSSPLH
TRBJ1-1 14 TRBV5-1 ASSPQGAGQNTEAF
TRBJ1-6 13 TRBV7-2 ASSPPQGHNSPLH
TRBJ2-5 12 TRBV20-1 SVTGGGREETQY
TRBJ1-1 10 TRBV2 ASSGQDTEAF
TRBJ2-3 14 TRBV7-3 ASSLGLAGGLYTQY
TRBJ1-1 14 TRBV5-8 ASSLGPSGDDTEAF
TRBJ1-2 13 TRBV6-1 ASSGHEGMDYGYT
TRBJ1-4 13 TRBV11-2 ASSLDPGGQEKLF